Listed below are T cell receptor beta chains from one sample, sequenced in a study of T cell responses to AZD1222 COVID-19 vaccine. TCRdb keeps only in-frame clones here, not all; method: immunoSEQ multiplex PCR. The table records 100,000 to 150,000 clones, around 87% of them present only once. This sample comprised peripheral blood, obtained 28 days after the second AZD1222 dose. The receptors here all came from an adult who received the AZD1222 COVID-19 vaccine. CDR3s include the opening cysteine and the closing phenylalanine or tryptophan. A D gene is named only where the DNA matches it firmly. Clone size is shown for a subset of rows, as once, few, many or a class of expanded clone.

V: TRBV7-3
J: TRBJ1-2
length: 15
D: .
size: .
CDR3: CASSLLPGASYGYTF
DNA: TGTGCCAGCAGCTTACTTCCGGGGGCGAGCTATGGCTACACCTTC

V: TRBV4-1
J: TRBJ1-1
length: 13
D: .
size: .
CDR3: CASSPLRYTEAFF
DNA: TGCGCCAGCAGCCCCCTCCGGTACACTGAAGCTTTCTTT

V: TRBV7-9
J: TRBJ1-2
length: 12
D: .
size: .
CDR3: CASSPPTRGYTF
DNA: TGTGCCAGCAGCCCTCCCACCCGTGGCTACACCTTC

V: TRBV30
J: TRBJ1-2
length: 12
D: .
size: .
CDR3: CAWSISDYGYTF
DNA: TGTGCCTGGAGTATTAGTGACTATGGCTACACCTTC

V: TRBV10-2
J: TRBJ2-7
length: 15
D: .
size: .
CDR3: CASSDAGTFSYEQYF
DNA: TGCGCCAGCAGCGACGCTGGAACATTTTCCTACGAGCAGTACTTC

V: TRBV13
J: TRBJ2-3
length: 11
D: .
size: .
CDR3: CASSIGDTQYF
DNA: TGTGCCAGCAGCATTGGGGATACGCAGTATTTT

V: TRBV14
J: TRBJ1-4
length: 14
D: TRBD1
size: .
CDR3: CASSADRGNEKLFF
DNA: TGTGCCAGCAGCGCTGACAGGGGTAACGAAAAACTGTTTTTT

V: TRBV7-6
J: TRBJ2-2
length: 16
D: .
size: .
CDR3: CASSLASGGSTGELFF
DNA: TGTGCCAGCAGCTTAGCGTCGGGCGGGTCCACCGGGGAGCTGTTTTTT

V: TRBV4-1
J: TRBJ2-3
length: 15
D: TRBD2
size: .
CDR3: CASSLSGGTTDTQYF
DNA: TGCGCCAGCAGCCTAAGCGGGGGGACCACAGATACGCAGTATTTT

V: TRBV27
J: TRBJ1-5
length: 14
D: .
size: .
CDR3: CASSLRGSNQPQHF
DNA: TGTGCCAGCAGTTTACGGGGAAGCAATCAGCCCCAGCATTTT

V: TRBV18
J: TRBJ2-3
length: 12
D: .
size: .
CDR3: CASSSLTDTQYF
DNA: TGTGCCAGCTCATCCCTTACAGATACGCAGTATTTT

V: TRBV19
J: TRBJ2-7
length: 14
D: .
size: .
CDR3: CASSIQGSPYEQYF
DNA: TGTGCCAGTAGTATTCAAGGCAGCCCCTACGAGCAGTACTTC

V: TRBV3-1/TRBV3-2
J: TRBJ1-2
length: 13
D: TRBD1
size: few
CDR3: CASSRLQGAGYTF
DNA: TGTGCCAGCAGCCGACTGCAGGGGGCGGGCTACACCTTC

V: TRBV2
J: TRBJ2-2
length: 15
D: .
size: .
CDR3: CASSPTGRLGGELFF
DNA: TGTGCCAGCAGCCCGACAGGTCGGCTGGGCGGGGAGCTGTTTTTT

V: TRBV9
J: TRBJ1-3
length: 15
D: .
size: .
CDR3: CASRRGAGSGNTIYF
DNA: TGTGCCAGCCGTAGGGGTGCTGGCTCTGGAAACACCATATATTTT

V: TRBV7-9
J: TRBJ1-1
length: 13
D: .
size: .
CDR3: CASSVQGNTEAFF
DNA: TGTGCCAGCAGTGTTCAGGGGAACACTGAAGCTTTCTTT

V: TRBV29-1
J: TRBJ1-1
length: 13
D: .
size: .
CDR3: CSVTGTDNTEAFF
DNA: TGCAGCGTTACCGGGACGGATAACACTGAAGCTTTCTTT

V: TRBV30
J: TRBJ2-4
length: 16
D: .
size: .
CDR3: CAWRARTSPSENIQYF
DNA: TGTGCCTGGAGGGCCCGTACTAGCCCTTCTGAGAACATTCAGTACTTC

V: TRBV28
J: TRBJ1-6
length: 15
D: TRBD1
size: .
CDR3: CAADRGISYNSPLHF
DNA: TGTGCCGCTGACAGGGGGATCTCCTATAATTCACCCCTCCACTTT

V: TRBV5-1
J: TRBJ2-6
length: 17
D: .
size: .
CDR3: CASSLGHIFSGANVLTF
DNA: TGCGCCAGCAGCTTGGGACACATTTTCTCTGGGGCCAACGTCCTGACTTTC

V: TRBV27
J: TRBJ1-1
length: 13
D: .
size: .
CDR3: CASSPGRDTEAFF
DNA: TGTGCCAGCAGTCCCGGTAGGGACACTGAAGCTTTCTTT

V: TRBV5-1
J: TRBJ1-6
length: 15
D: .
size: once
CDR3: CASSFTGFSNSPLHF
DNA: TGCGCCAGCAGCTTTACAGGGTTTAGCAATTCACCCCTCCACTTT

V: TRBV11-2
J: TRBJ1-2
length: 12
D: .
size: .
CDR3: CASSLDSGGYTF
DNA: TGTGCCAGCAGCTTAGACAGCGGGGGCTACACCTTC

V: TRBV5-5
J: TRBJ2-7
length: 14
D: .
size: .
CDR3: CASSLWQGGYEQYF
DNA: TGTGCCAGCAGCTTGTGGCAGGGGGGCTACGAGCAGTACTTC

V: TRBV6-5
J: TRBJ1-5
length: 15
D: TRBD1
size: .
CDR3: CASRDGTGRNQPQHF
DNA: TGTGCCAGCAGAGACGGGACAGGGCGCAATCAGCCCCAGCATTTT

V: TRBV30
J: TRBJ1-1
length: 16
D: .
size: .
CDR3: CARAAVQGREITEAFF
DNA: TGTGCCCGGGCCGCAGTACAGGGAAGAGAGATCACTGAAGCTTTCTTT

V: TRBV2
J: TRBJ2-1
length: 12
D: TRBD1
size: .
CDR3: CAGGQNYNEQFF
DNA: TGTGCCGGGGGACAGAACTACAATGAGCAGTTCTTC

V: TRBV6-1
J: TRBJ1-1
length: 13
D: .
size: .
CDR3: CASSEVGPSQAFF
DNA: TGTGCCAGCAGTGAAGTCGGGCCCTCTCAGGCTTTCTTT

V: TRBV3-1/TRBV3-2
J: TRBJ2-2
length: 15
D: .
size: .
CDR3: CASSLLSGNTGELFF
DNA: TGTGCCAGCAGCCTTCTTTCAGGGAACACCGGGGAGCTGTTTTTT

V: TRBV3-1/TRBV3-2
J: TRBJ1-2
length: 16
D: .
size: .
CDR3: CASSQDGRPLNYGYTF
DNA: TGTGCCAGCAGCCAAGACGGTCGACCTTTAAACTATGGCTACACCTTC

V: TRBV5-5
J: TRBJ2-5
length: 16
D: TRBD2
size: .
CDR3: CASSPWSSGGLAAQYF
DNA: TGTGCCAGCAGCCCATGGTCTAGCGGGGGGTTAGCGGCCCAGTACTTC

V: TRBV7-2
J: TRBJ1-4
length: 15
D: .
size: .
CDR3: CASSLERGRWEKLFF
DNA: TGTGCCAGCAGCTTAGAGAGGGGCAGGTGGGAAAAACTGTTTTTT

V: TRBV12-3/TRBV12-4
J: TRBJ1-5
length: 13
D: .
size: .
CDR3: CASSRTDNQPQHF
DNA: TGTGCCAGCAGCAGGACAGATAATCAGCCCCAGCATTTT

V: TRBV6-6
J: TRBJ1-5
length: 14
D: TRBD1
size: .
CDR3: CASRSTGEDEPQHF
DNA: TGTGCCAGCAGAAGCACAGGGGAGGATGAGCCCCAGCATTTT

V: TRBV20-1
J: TRBJ1-2
length: 11
D: .
size: .
CDR3: CSIGGSYGYTF
DNA: TGCAGTATTGGAGGGTCCTATGGCTACACCTTC

V: TRBV5-1
J: TRBJ1-2
length: 13
D: TRBD1
size: .
CDR3: CASSFGQDNGYTF
DNA: TGCGCCAGCAGCTTCGGACAGGACAATGGCTACACCTTC

V: TRBV9
J: TRBJ2-1
length: 14
D: .
size: .
CDR3: CASSVELGNNEQFF
DNA: TGTGCCAGCAGCGTAGAACTTGGGAACAATGAGCAGTTCTTC

V: TRBV28
J: TRBJ1-4
length: 14
D: .
size: once
CDR3: CASRYFADNEKLFF
DNA: TGTGCCAGCAGGTACTTTGCGGATAATGAAAAACTGTTTTTT

V: TRBV5-5
J: TRBJ1-4
length: 15
D: .
size: .
CDR3: CASSSSWGAGEKLFF
DNA: TGTGCCAGCAGCTCCTCGTGGGGGGCGGGAGAAAAACTGTTTTTT

V: TRBV12-3/TRBV12-4
J: TRBJ1-1
length: 13
D: .
size: .
CDR3: CASRRQVNTEAFF
DNA: TGTGCCAGCAGGCGACAGGTCAACACTGAAGCTTTCTTT

V: TRBV24-1
J: TRBJ2-2
length: 16
D: .
size: once
CDR3: CATSDPGRVGTGELFF
DNA: TGTGCCACCAGTGACCCCGGAAGGGTCGGCACCGGGGAGCTGTTTTTT

V: TRBV7-2
J: TRBJ2-1
length: 14
D: .
size: .
CDR3: CASSPTSPAIEQFF
DNA: TGTGCCAGCAGCCCTACTAGCCCCGCGATCGAGCAGTTCTTC

V: TRBV7-9
J: TRBJ2-7
length: 15
D: TRBD1
size: .
CDR3: CASSSDRGRNHEQYF
DNA: TGTGCCAGCAGCTCTGACAGGGGGCGAAATCACGAGCAGTACTTC

V: TRBV12-3/TRBV12-4
J: TRBJ1-3
length: 11
D: .
size: once
CDR3: CASSLINTIYF
DNA: TGTGCCAGCAGTTTAATTAACACCATATATTTT

V: TRBV30
J: TRBJ2-7
length: 14
D: .
size: .
CDR3: CAWIGGEGIGEQYF
DNA: TGTGCCTGGATCGGGGGCGAGGGGATCGGCGAGCAGTACTTC

V: TRBV28
J: TRBJ2-1
length: 14
D: .
size: .
CDR3: CASSREGGPIGQFF
DNA: TGTGCCAGCAGTCGAGAGGGGGGGCCCATTGGGCAGTTCTTC

V: TRBV6-5
J: TRBJ2-7
length: 13
D: .
size: .
CDR3: CASSYSNRYEQYF
DNA: TGTGCCAGCAGTTACTCGAACCGCTACGAGCAGTACTTC

V: TRBV20-1
J: TRBJ1-2
length: 11
D: .
size: .
CDR3: CSATVNRGYTF
DNA: TGCAGTGCTACCGTTAACCGAGGCTACACCTTC

V: TRBV10-3
J: TRBJ1-6
length: 14
D: .
size: .
CDR3: CAISEGRGNSPLHF
DNA: TGTGCCATCAGTGAGGGTCGGGGGAATTCACCCCTCCACTTT

V: TRBV25-1
J: TRBJ2-5
length: 15
D: .
size: .
CDR3: CASSENPGREETQYF
DNA: TGTGCCAGCAGTGAAAACCCGGGTCGGGAAGAGACCCAGTACTTC

V: TRBV3-1/TRBV3-2
J: TRBJ2-7
length: 14
D: .
size: .
CDR3: CASSQAGSSYEQYF
DNA: TGTGCCAGCAGCCAAGCGGGGTCTTCGTACGAGCAGTACTTC

V: TRBV25-1
J: TRBJ1-4
length: 14
D: .
size: .
CDR3: CASSDAGSGEKLFF
DNA: TGTGCCAGCAGTGACGCAGGGTCTGGAGAAAAACTGTTTTTT